The clone carrying this TCR beta chain was recorded once. Its antigen remains unknown. This sample is part of a study of cytomegalovirus exposure and HLA in healthy donors. Findings of the study overall: Investigators reported 150 to 200 TCR beta chains as tied to cytomegalovirus. In a later analysis, at a false discovery rate of 0.05, roughly 17,000 TCR beta sequences matched HLA alleles.

Primers for the PCR totalled 60 Vbeta and 13 Jbeta. Clones were sequenced by immunoSEQ multiplex PCR, and TCRdb holds only the in-frame ones, with some missing. Of about 55,000 clones listed, 80% to 85% were seen once; the top ten hold roughly 1.5%. The germline CDR1 and CDR2 sequences are MNHNS and SASEGT. V lost 7 bases, J lost 0 bases, and 7 bases stayed unmatched. This CDR3 region has 15 residues. The source is a man aged 30 to 45 in good health and CMV-seronegative. The genes are TRBV6-1 and TRBJ2-7, with 9 bases matching TRBD1. Sequenced input: PBMCs. Here the CDR3 DNA reads TGTGCCAGCATCCTCCGGGACAGGGTCTCCTACGAGCAGTACTTC. This translates into CASILRDRVSYEQYF.